These T cell receptor beta chains were read from a single sample in a study of blood T cell repertoires in COVID-19. Sequencing used immunoSEQ multiplex PCR; TCRdb keeps in-frame clones, though not all of them. The data show around 95,000 clones, more than 75% seen once. The material sequenced was peripheral blood. These TCRs come from a human donor in a cohort sampled during active COVID-19. Both conserved end residues are part of each CDR3. Fields, in order: D gene, J gene, V gene, CDR3 length, clone size, CDR3 DNA, CDR3 protein. The D gene is left open where the match is weak. Size tells how often a clone was seen (once, few, many) or the class of an expanded clone, and some rows leave it out.

D: -
J: TRBJ1-5
V: TRBV7-9
length: 14
size: few
DNA: TGTGCCAGCAGCCCCGTTCAGGGGTATCAGCCCCAGCATTTT
CDR3: CASSPVQGYQPQHF

D: TRBD2
J: TRBJ2-1
V: TRBV14
length: 15
size: -
DNA: TGTGCCAGCAGCCAAGACCGGACTAGCGCCAATGAGCAGTTCTTC
CDR3: CASSQDRTSANEQFF

D: -
J: TRBJ2-7
V: TRBV4-1
length: 19
size: -
DNA: TGCGCCAGCAGCCAAGATCGCCAGACCGGGACACTGGAAGTGAACGAGCAGTACTTC
CDR3: CASSQDRQTGTLEVNEQYF

D: -
J: TRBJ2-3
V: TRBV3-1/TRBV3-2
length: 13
size: -
DNA: TGTGCCAGCAGCCTGGCTGGGCGAGATACGCAGTATTTT
CDR3: CASSLAGRDTQYF

D: TRBD1
J: TRBJ1-1
V: TRBV19
length: 15
size: few
DNA: TGTGCCAGTAGGATTGACAGGGACATGAACACTGAAGCTTTCTTT
CDR3: CASRIDRDMNTEAFF

D: -
J: TRBJ1-5
V: TRBV24-1
length: 14
size: -
DNA: TGTGCCACCAGCCAAACAGGATTCAATCAGCCCCAGCATTTT
CDR3: CATSQTGFNQPQHF

D: -
J: TRBJ1-2
V: TRBV5-1
length: 14
size: -
DNA: TGCGCCAGCAGCCTTGGACAGTCCCTCTATGGCTACACCTTC
CDR3: CASSLGQSLYGYTF

D: TRBD1
J: TRBJ2-7
V: TRBV27
length: 15
size: -
DNA: TGTGCCAGCAGTTTTAAAAGACAGGGATTCTACGAGCAGTACTTC
CDR3: CASSFKRQGFYEQYF

D: TRBD2
J: TRBJ2-3
V: TRBV19
length: 15
size: once
DNA: TGTGCCAGTAGGAAGGAAGCGGGAAAAACAGATACGCAGTATTTT
CDR3: CASRKEAGKTDTQYF

D: -
J: TRBJ1-2
V: TRBV19
length: 16
size: -
DNA: TGTGCCAGTAGTCCCAGCGGTCCACAGGGTGGCTATGGCTACACCTTC
CDR3: CASSPSGPQGGYGYTF

D: TRBD1
J: TRBJ1-1
V: TRBV10-1
length: 15
size: -
DNA: TGCGCCAGCAGTGAGGGGAAGACAGGGCGGACTGAAGCTTTCTTT
CDR3: CASSEGKTGRTEAFF

D: -
J: TRBJ2-7
V: TRBV4-3
length: 16
size: -
DNA: TGCGCCAGCAGCCAAGTCGGGTCAGGGAACTCCTACGAGCAGTACTTC
CDR3: CASSQVGSGNSYEQYF

D: -
J: TRBJ1-5
V: TRBV2
length: 15
size: -
DNA: TGTGCCAGCAGCGTGATGGGCGGGGGCAATCAGCCCCAGCATTTT
CDR3: CASSVMGGGNQPQHF

D: -
J: TRBJ1-4
V: TRBV18
length: 15
size: few
DNA: TGTGCCAGCTCACCACGATCCGGGGCTAATGAAAAACTGTTTTTT
CDR3: CASSPRSGANEKLFF

D: TRBD2
J: TRBJ2-7
V: TRBV4-1
length: 17
size: -
DNA: TGCGCCAGCAGCCAAGTGGATATGGGACTAGCGGCGGACGAGCAGTACTTC
CDR3: CASSQVDMGLAADEQYF

D: TRBD1
J: TRBJ2-7
V: TRBV28
length: 16
size: few
DNA: TGTGCCAGCAGCCAACGCCGGACAGGGGGGACCTACGAGCAGTACTTC
CDR3: CASSQRRTGGTYEQYF

D: -
J: TRBJ1-1
V: TRBV2
length: 14
size: -
DNA: TGTGCCAGCAGTCCGAATGGGCTCCAGACTGAAGCTTTCTTT
CDR3: CASSPNGLQTEAFF

D: TRBD1
J: TRBJ1-2
V: TRBV4-1
length: 18
size: -
DNA: TGCGCCAGCAGCCAATTCATGGGACAGGGGGCTCCTAACTATGGCTACACCTTC
CDR3: CASSQFMGQGAPNYGYTF

D: -
J: TRBJ1-1
V: TRBV6-2/TRBV6-3
length: 13
size: -
DNA: TGTGCCAGCAGTTACGCTCCCAGGGGTGAAGCTTTCTTT
CDR3: CASSYAPRGEAFF

D: TRBD2
J: TRBJ2-7
V: TRBV6-2/TRBV6-3
length: 16
size: -
DNA: TGTGCCAGCAGTTCGTTCGGACTAGCGGTACTCGGGGAGCAGTACTTC
CDR3: CASSSFGLAVLGEQYF

D: -
J: TRBJ1-4
V: TRBV2
length: 15
size: -
DNA: TGTGCCAGCAGGGGGCAGGGGATTATCTATGAAAAACTGTTTTTT
CDR3: CASRGQGIIYEKLFF

D: -
J: TRBJ2-7
V: TRBV6-6
length: 14
size: -
DNA: TGTGCCAGCCAACGAACGGGCGGGCCCTACGAGCAGTACTTC
CDR3: CASQRTGGPYEQYF

D: TRBD2
J: TRBJ2-5
V: TRBV2
length: 15
size: -
DNA: TGTGCCAGCAGTCTAGATAGCGGGGGGCTGAAGACCCAGTACTTC
CDR3: CASSLDSGGLKTQYF

D: -
J: TRBJ1-2
V: TRBV6-6
length: 14
size: -
DNA: TGTGCCAGCAGTTACGAATCAGGTGGCTATGGCTACACCTTC
CDR3: CASSYESGGYGYTF

D: -
J: TRBJ2-2
V: TRBV5-5
length: 15
size: -
DNA: TGTGCCAGCAGCTTATCGGAGAGGAACACCGGGGAGCTGTTTTTT
CDR3: CASSLSERNTGELFF

D: -
J: TRBJ1-1
V: TRBV12-5
length: 15
size: -
DNA: TGTGCTAGTGGTTTGGCCGGACAGTGGGGCACTGAAGCTTTCTTT
CDR3: CASGLAGQWGTEAFF

D: -
J: TRBJ1-2
V: TRBV6-5
length: 14
size: -
DNA: TGTGCCACCTCGGCAGGGCCAGCTAACTATGGCTACACCTTC
CDR3: CATSAGPANYGYTF

D: -
J: TRBJ2-6
V: TRBV18
length: 17
size: -
DNA: TGTGCCAGCTCACAACAAGCCGGGAAAGCTGGGGCCAACGTCCTGACTTTC
CDR3: CASSQQAGKAGANVLTF

D: TRBD1
J: TRBJ1-1
V: TRBV11-2
length: 14
size: -
DNA: TGTGCCAGCAGCTCGCAGGGGGATATCACTGAAGCTTTCTTT
CDR3: CASSSQGDITEAFF

D: -
J: TRBJ2-5
V: TRBV5-1
length: 14
size: -
DNA: TGCGCCAGCAGCTTGGGGGGTTCAGGGGAGACCCAGTACTTC
CDR3: CASSLGGSGETQYF

D: TRBD1
J: TRBJ1-5
V: TRBV7-2
length: 16
size: -
DNA: TGTGCCAGCAGCTCTCTGGACAGGGGCAACAATCAGCCCCAGCATTTT
CDR3: CASSSLDRGNNQPQHF

D: -
J: TRBJ1-1
V: TRBV6-4
length: 14
size: -
DNA: TGTGCCAGCAGCCCTAGCCCGGGGAACACTGAAGCTTTCTTT
CDR3: CASSPSPGNTEAFF

D: TRBD2
J: TRBJ2-5
V: TRBV4-3
length: 17
size: -
DNA: TGCGCCAGCAGCCAAGATCGACTAGCGGGAGGACAAGAGACCCAGTACTTC
CDR3: CASSQDRLAGGQETQYF

D: TRBD2
J: TRBJ2-2
V: TRBV19
length: 15
size: few
DNA: TGTGCCAGCGGGACTAGCATCTTGGACACCGGGGAGCTGTTTTTT
CDR3: CASGTSILDTGELFF

D: -
J: TRBJ2-5
V: TRBV18
length: 13
size: -
DNA: TGTGCCAGCTCACCGGGACTCCAAGAGACCCAGTACTTC
CDR3: CASSPGLQETQYF

D: -
J: TRBJ2-1
V: TRBV20-1
length: 14
size: -
DNA: TGCAGTGCTAGTGAGGTCTCTCCGGTTCATGAGCAGTTCTTC
CDR3: CSASEVSPVHEQFF

D: TRBD1
J: TRBJ2-7
V: TRBV19
length: 15
size: -
DNA: TGTGCCAGTAGTACTACCGGGACAGGGTTCTTGGAGCAGTACTTC
CDR3: CASSTTGTGFLEQYF

D: TRBD1
J: TRBJ2-7
V: TRBV2
length: 15
size: -
DNA: TGTGCCAGCGGCAGACCGGGACAGCGAACCTACGAGCAGTACTTC
CDR3: CASGRPGQRTYEQYF

D: -
J: TRBJ1-2
V: TRBV28
length: 13
size: -
DNA: TGTGCCAGCAGTTTGGGAGGGGCCTATGGCTACACCTTC
CDR3: CASSLGGAYGYTF

D: TRBD1
J: TRBJ2-5
V: TRBV18
length: 16
size: -
DNA: TGTGCCAGCTCACGAACCGGGACAGGGGTAGGCGAGACCCAGTACTTC
CDR3: CASSRTGTGVGETQYF

D: TRBD1
J: TRBJ1-2
V: TRBV20-1
length: 13
size: -
DNA: TGCAGTGCTAGTCAGGGGGGTAGCTATGGCTACACCTTC
CDR3: CSASQGGSYGYTF

D: -
J: TRBJ2-3
V: TRBV10-3
length: 12
size: -
DNA: TGTGCCGTCCAGGGGAGTTCAGATACGCAGTATTTT
CDR3: CAVQGSSDTQYF

D: TRBD1
J: TRBJ2-5
V: TRBV9
length: 16
size: -
DNA: TGTGCCAGCAGCGTAGCTACAGGGACAGGGCAAGAGACCCAGTACTTC
CDR3: CASSVATGTGQETQYF

D: TRBD1
J: TRBJ2-5
V: TRBV10-3
length: 13
size: -
DNA: TGTGCCATCAAGGACAGGGAGCGGGAGACCCAGTACTTC
CDR3: CAIKDRERETQYF

D: -
J: TRBJ2-3
V: TRBV30
length: 11
size: once
DNA: TGTGCCTGGAGTGCGCGAGATACGCAGTATTTT
CDR3: CAWSARDTQYF

D: -
J: TRBJ2-1
V: TRBV4-1
length: 16
size: once
DNA: TGCGCCAGCAGCCAAGAGGGGAGGGGGAAGTGCAATGAGCAGTTCTTC
CDR3: CASSQEGRGKCNEQFF

D: TRBD1
J: TRBJ1-1
V: TRBV10-3
length: 15
size: -
DNA: TGTGCCGGCAGGGGGGACAGGGTCGGGAACACTGAAGCTTTCTTT
CDR3: CAGRGDRVGNTEAFF

D: -
J: TRBJ1-1
V: TRBV4-3
length: 15
size: -
DNA: TGCGCCAGCAGCCAAGATAGGGGATTGAACACTGAAGCTTTCTTT
CDR3: CASSQDRGLNTEAFF

D: -
J: TRBJ1-1
V: TRBV12-3/TRBV12-4
length: 13
size: -
DNA: TGTGCCAGCAGTTTGGAGTATAACACTGAAGCTTTCTTT
CDR3: CASSLEYNTEAFF

D: TRBD2
J: TRBJ2-1
V: TRBV3-1/TRBV3-2
length: 18
size: -
DNA: TGTGCCAGCAGCCAAGATCATGGGAGCGGGAGGCGTTACAATGAGCAGTTCTTC
CDR3: CASSQDHGSGRRYNEQFF

D: TRBD1
J: TRBJ2-1
V: TRBV7-9
length: 14
size: -
DNA: TGTGCCAGCCTGGGACAGGGGAGACCCTATGAGCAGTTCTTC
CDR3: CASLGQGRPYEQFF

D: -
J: TRBJ1-2
V: TRBV20-1
length: 14
size: -
DNA: TGCAGTGCTAGTTACGGGGGGGGTTACTATGGCTACACCTTC
CDR3: CSASYGGGYYGYTF

D: TRBD2
J: TRBJ2-1
V: TRBV6-6
length: 16
size: -
DNA: TGTGCCAGCACTCGTGGAGGTTGGCGGGAGGGGCATGAGCAGTTCTTC
CDR3: CASTRGGWREGHEQFF